The 16 T cell receptor beta chains presented below share a single source sample, sequenced in a study of T cell repertoires in cytomegalovirus infection. Each CDR3 protein gets one entry after TCRdb re-called the reads with MiXCR. The table lists about 740,000 distinct CDR3 sequences, roughly 36% of them singletons. The sequenced material came from PBMCs. The origin of the receptors is a human donor in good health (CMV status not recorded). Some clones in this sample may be carry-over from other donors' samples.

The chain has TRBV30 and TRBJ1-2; TRBD1 matches 7 bases. The germline gives CDR1 GTSNPN, CDR2 SVGIG (reference sequence). With 3 bases clipped from V and 0 bases from J, the junction kept 13 bases outside the gene matches. The length of the CDR3 is 17 residues. CDR3 protein: CAWRGVKPGQTNYGYTF. The CDR3, as DNA: TGTGCCTGGAGGGGGGTTAAACCGGGACAGACTAACTATGGCTACACCTTC. The whole variable domain, filled in from reference TRBV30 and TRBJ1-2, reads SQTIHQWPATLVQPVGSPLSLECTVEGTSNPNLYWYRQAAGRGLQLLFYSVGIGQISSEVPQNLSASRPQDRQFILSSKKLLLSDSGFYLCAWRGVKPGQTNYGYTFGSGTRLTVV.

The gene calls are TRBV5-1 and TRBJ2-7, with 10 bases that match TRBD2. Germline lookup yields CDR1 SGHRS and CDR2 YFSETQ. Trimming took 3 bases from V and 7 from J; bases not matched to a gene: 10. The CDR3 extends over 15 amino acids. CDR3 DNA sequence: TGCGCCAGCAGCTCTAGACTAGCGGGTCTAGGGGAGCAGTACTTC. This gives the protein CASSSRLAGLGEQYF.

The rearrangement joins TRBV5-5 to TRBJ1-4, with no clear D. The CDR3 sequence is 15 residues long. Germline-derived CDR1 and CDR2 are SGHKS and YYEKEE (reference sequence). Trimming took off 0 bases at V and 0 bases at J, with 6 bases between the two ends. For the CDR3, the DNA is TGTGCCAGCAGCTTGGCTTTGGCAACTAATGAAAAACTGTTTTTT. It specifies CASSLALATNEKLFF.

This clonotype appeared a few times. This sequence joins TRBV6-1 and TRBJ2-3; D is possibly TRBD2 (5 bases). V was trimmed by 5 bases and J by 5 bases, leaving 17 bases between them. CDR1 MNHNS and CDR2 SASEGT come from the germline V gene. The CDR3 extends over 15 amino acids. The CDR3, as DNA: TGTGCCAGCAGTAATCGAGGAGTGGGAGAAGATACGCAGTATTTT. Its protein product is CASSNRGVGEDTQYF.

The rearrangement uses TRBV12-3 or TRBV12-4 and TRBJ1-5, with a tentative D call TRBD1 (5 bases). The V gene lost 5 bases and the J gene lost 6 bases, with 11 bases spanning the gap. This CDR3 has 13 amino acids. The CDR3: CASSQGVTQPQHF. The DNA of the CDR3 is TGTGCCAGCAGTCAGGGTGTAACTCAGCCCCAGCATTTT.

The rearrangement joins TRBV28 to TRBJ1-3; the match to TRBD1 covers 8 bases. V trimming: 4 bases; J trimming: 3 bases; junction bases outside the gene matches: 8. In germline, CDR1 is MDHEN, CDR2 SYDVKM. CDR3 size: 16 residues. The CDR3 here is CASSSPETGVGNTIYF. CDR3 DNA: TGTGCCAGCAGTTCTCCTGAGACAGGGGTTGGAAACACCATATATTTT.

Only a few counts were recorded for this clonotype. The chain carries TRBV28 and TRBJ1-2; unclear D gene. The CDR3 consists of 14 residues. Germline V gene lookup returns CDR1 MDHEN and CDR2 SYDVKM. V shed 2 bases and J shed 4 bases, with 11 bases lying between them. CDR3 coding DNA: TGTGCCAGCAGTTTAGGGAATGGTGGCTATGGCTACACCTTC. Encoded protein: CASSLGNGGYGYTF.

This clonotype turned up a few times. The CDR3 reads CASSDPGQIREQYF. The CDR3 DNA reads TGTGCCAGCAGTGACCCGGGACAAATCCGCGAGCAGTACTTC. V is TRBV25-1 and J is TRBJ2-7; TRBD1 might be the D (6 bases). CDR1 is MGHDK, CDR2 SYGVNS, per germline. The CDR3 runs to 14 residues. The V end was cut by 3 bases, the J end by 6 bases, with 15 bases between.

The gene calls are TRBV2 and TRBJ1-2; tentative D call: TRBD1 (6 bases). V lost 6 bases and J lost 5, with 19 bases in between. CDR3 length: 15 residues. The germline V gene has CDR1 SNHLY and CDR2 FYNNEI. The CDR3 protein is CASRRQGQGWYGYTF. CDR3 nucleotide sequence: TGTGCCAGCAGACGGCAGGGGCAGGGATGGTATGGCTACACCTTC.

This clonotype came up a few times. The gene calls are TRBV7-3 and TRBJ1-5; D is perhaps TRBD1 (6 bases). Deletions cut 5 bases from V and 0 bases from J, with 11 bases between. Germline V CDR1 and CDR2: SGHTA, FQGTGA. The CDR3 is 15 amino acids. The CDR3 DNA reads as TGTGCCAGCAGCCCACAGGGACCTAGCAATCAGCCCCAGCATTTT. This translates into CASSPQGPSNQPQHF.

This clonotype was observed many times. This chain links TRBV10-3 with TRBJ2-7; the match to TRBD1 covers 9 bases. The germline V gene encodes CDR1 ENHRY and CDR2 SYGVKD. V lost 5 bases and J lost 5; bases outside the gene matches: 7. CDR3 size: 14 residues. CDR3 region: CAISSRDREDEQYF. The CDR3 region has the DNA TGTGCCATCAGTAGCCGGGACAGGGAGGACGAGCAGTACTTC.

The chain joins TRBV5-4 to TRBJ1-6; D may be TRBD1 (5 bases). In germline, CDR1 is SGHNT, CDR2 YYREEE (reference sequence). The CDR3 sequence is 16 residues long. Trimming removed 4 bases at V and 0 bases at J, with 11 bases between. Written as DNA, the CDR3 is TGTGCCAGCAGCACCCTCGGGGGCTCCTATAATTCACCCCTCCACTTT. Amino acid sequence: CASSTLGGSYNSPLHF.

With respect to this clonotype: One end of the junction varies from germline; a read error may be responsible. The chain couples TRBV28 to TRBJ2-7; D gene unclear. The CDR3 length is 14 residues. CDR1 and CDR2 from the germline V gene are MDHEN and SYDVKM. CDR3 residues: CASCLSLTGYEQYF. Here the CDR3 DNA reads TGTGCCAGCTGTTTATCTTTAACGGGTTACGAGCAGTACTTC.

This clonotype was seen a few times. The chain joins TRBV12-3 or TRBV12-4 to TRBJ1-1; 7 nucleotides agree with TRBD1. This CDR3 has 15 amino acids. Trimming took 1 base from V and 8 from J; bases not matched to a gene: 10. The CDR3 coding sequence is TGTGCCAGCAGTTTAGGGCAGGGGGAAGGGAACGAAGCTTTCTTT. It encodes CASSLGQGEGNEAFF.

This chain uses TRBV20-1 with TRBJ2-1; D unresolved. V was pared by 6 bases and J by 0 bases, with 15 bases between. The germline V gene encodes CDR1 DFQATT and CDR2 SNEGSKA (reference sequence). The CDR3 is 15 amino acids. The CDR3 sequence: CSAPYQMSSYNEQFF. CDR3 sequence (DNA): TGCAGTGCCCCTTACCAGATGAGCTCCTACAATGAGCAGTTCTTC.

This chain connects TRBV7-4 to TRBJ2-1, with D perhaps TRBD2 (6 bases). The CDR3 has 17 residues. The germline CDR1 and CDR2 sequences are SGHVT and SQSDAQ. The V gene lost 4 bases and the J gene lost 5 bases, with 21 bases spanning the gap. CDR3: CASSSTGLTGVHNEQFF. CDR3 nucleotides: TGTGCCAGCAGCTCAACCGGACTAACGGGAGTCCACAATGAGCAGTTCTTC.